The 14 T cell receptor beta chains given below trace back to one sample, sequenced in a study of blood T cell repertoires in COVID-19. Some clones are missing from TCRdb's copy, which holds only in-frame ones; the method was immunoSEQ multiplex PCR. This sample has approximately 110,000 clones, with more than 70% found just once. Specimen: peripheral blood. The receptor source for this set is a human donor in a cohort sampled during active COVID-19.

This chain links TRBV7-2 with TRBJ2-5; a weak D match, TRBD2 (6 bases). This CDR3 is 16 amino acids long. Trimming took off 1 base at V and 5 bases at J, with 17 bases between the two ends. Germline values: CDR1 SGHTA, CDR2 FQGNSA. CDR3 loop: CASSLVELAGRETQYF. CDR3 DNA: TGTGCCAGCAGCTTAGTAGAACTAGCTGGTAGGGAGACCCAGTACTTC.

The chain is built from TRBV6-5 and TRBJ1-5, with D perhaps matching TRBD1 (6 bases). This CDR3 comprises 14 residues. The V end was cut by 5 bases, the J end by 6 bases, with 14 bases between. Germline-derived CDR1 and CDR2 are MNHEY and SVGAGI. The CDR3 nucleotides read TGTGCCAGCAGTCCTACAGGGCTTCGTCAGCCCCAGCATTTT. Its protein product is CASSPTGLRQPQHF.

This chain links TRBV5-1 with TRBJ2-5, with 9 bases lining up with TRBD2. The J segment lost 3 bases and the V segment lost 5 bases, leaving 2 bases of the junction unmatched. Germline V gene sequence: CDR1 SGHRS, CDR2 YFSETQ. CDR3 length: 13 amino acids. The CDR3 loop is CASRLAGEETQYF. CDR3 coding DNA: TGCGCCAGCAGGTTAGCGGGAGAAGAGACCCAGTACTTC.

The chain has TRBV28 and TRBJ2-4; tentative D call: TRBD1 (5 bases). This CDR3 is built from 13 residues. Germline-derived CDR1 and CDR2 are MDHEN and SYDVKM. V lost 6 bases to trimming and J lost 9 bases, with 15 bases between them. The CDR3 DNA reads TGTGCCAGCAGCTGGCAGGGTTTGGGCATTCAGTACTTC. Protein product: CASSWQGLGIQYF.

The rearrangement uses TRBV27 and TRBJ2-7; tentative D call: TRBD1 (5 bases). The germline gives CDR1 MNHEY, CDR2 SMNVEV (reference sequence). V was shortened by 2 bases and J by 2 bases, with 10 bases between the two germline ends. The CDR3 has 14 amino acids. The CDR3 nucleotides read TGTGCCAGCAGTTTACAGGGTGCTCCCTACGAGCAGTACTTC. This encodes CASSLQGAPYEQYF.

The V call is TRBV24-1, the J call TRBJ2-2; 7 bases match TRBD2. The CDR3 loop spans 20 amino acids. V lost 3 bases to trimming and J lost 1 base; unmatched junction nucleotides: 16. CDR1 and CDR2 (germline): KGHDR, SFDVKD. The CDR3 here is CATSDPTRLGLVGNTGELFF. CDR3 bases: TGTGCCACCAGTGATCCGACCCGCCTAGGACTAGTAGGGAACACCGGGGAGCTGTTTTTT.

The chain couples TRBV6-2 or TRBV6-3 to TRBJ2-7, with 8 nucleotides matching TRBD2. The CDR3 runs 13 residues. J was trimmed by 2 bases and V by 5 bases; bases with no gene match: 2. The germline gives CDR1 MNHEY, CDR2 SVGEGT. The CDR3 loop reads CASSISGTYEQYF. The CDR3 nucleotides are TGTGCCAGCAGTATTAGCGGGACCTACGAGCAGTACTTC.

V usage is TRBV24-1 and J usage is TRBJ2-1, with TRBD1 matching over 7 bases. With V trimmed by 5 bases and J by 1 base, 4 bases remained unmatched. CDR3 size: 15 residues. In germline, CDR1 is KGHDR, CDR2 SFDVKD. CDR3 bases: TGTGCCACCAGTGTTCGACAGGGATCCTACAATGAGCAGTTCTTC. As protein: CATSVRQGSYNEQFF.

The rearrangement uses TRBV6-5 and TRBJ2-5; 11 positions match TRBD1. CDR3 length: 16 amino acids. Trimming took 4 bases from V and 4 from J; bases not matched to a gene: 8. The germline gives CDR1 MNHEY, CDR2 SVGAGI. The CDR3 spells CASSSTGTGGRETQYF. The CDR3 DNA reads TGTGCCAGCAGTTCGACCGGGACAGGGGGAAGAGAGACCCAGTACTTC.

CDR3 coding DNA: TGTGCCAGCGGACAGAACTATGGCTACACCTTC. This sequence encodes CASGQNYGYTF. The chain uses TRBV6-6 and TRBJ1-2, with D possibly matching TRBD1 (6 bases). Germline V lookup: CDR1 MNHNY, CDR2 SVGAGI (reference sequence). The CDR3 length is 11 residues. The V end lost 8 bases, the J end lost 2 bases, and 6 bases lay between the germline ends.

V usage is TRBV5-1 and J usage is TRBJ2-7; D possibly corresponds to TRBD2 (6 bases). This CDR3 is built from 17 residues. CDR1 and CDR2 (germline): SGHRS, YFSETQ. V was shortened by 3 bases and J by 3 bases, with 22 bases between the two germline ends. The CDR3 DNA reads TGCGCCAGCAGCTCTCTCCTATCGTTCGGGGGTGTCTACGAGCAGTACTTC. This codes for CASSSLLSFGGVYEQYF. Variable domain in full (rest from reference TRBV5-1 and TRBJ2-7): KAGVTQTPRYLIKTRGQQVTLSCSPISGHRSVSWYQQTPGQGLQFLFEYFSETQRNKGNFPGRFSGRQFSNSRSEMNVSTLELGDSALYLCASSSLLSFGGVYEQYFGPGTRLTVT.

The chain joins TRBV10-3 to TRBJ1-5, with TRBD1 as a possible D gene (6 bases). Germline CDR1 and CDR2: ENHRY and SYGVKD. Deletions cut 6 bases from V and 5 bases from J, with 11 bases between. The CDR3 sequence is 13 residues long. The CDR3 DNA reads TGTGCCATCAGCCAGGACAGCGATCAGCCCCAGCATTTT. Amino acids: CAISQDSDQPQHF.

The table lists this clone with a few counts. The chain uses TRBV2 and TRBJ1-3, with D uncertain. The CDR3 spans 16 residues. Trimming shortened V by 5 bases and J by 0 bases, and 14 bases separated the two germline ends. Germline CDR1 SNHLY, CDR2 FYNNEI. CDR3 amino acids: CASSRGQPRSGNTIYF. Written as DNA, the CDR3 is TGTGCCAGCAGTCGGGGTCAGCCCCGCTCTGGAAACACCATATATTTT.

V gene TRBV2 combines with J gene TRBJ1-2; the match to TRBD1 covers 12 bases. The length of the CDR3 is 15 residues. Trimming at V came to 5 bases and at J to 5 bases, leaving 6 bases not matched to a gene. Germline CDR1 and CDR2: SNHLY and FYNNEI. The CDR3 bases are TGTGCCAGCAGTTCGGGACAGGGGGCGGGTTATGGCTACACCTTC. It specifies CASSSGQGAGYGYTF.